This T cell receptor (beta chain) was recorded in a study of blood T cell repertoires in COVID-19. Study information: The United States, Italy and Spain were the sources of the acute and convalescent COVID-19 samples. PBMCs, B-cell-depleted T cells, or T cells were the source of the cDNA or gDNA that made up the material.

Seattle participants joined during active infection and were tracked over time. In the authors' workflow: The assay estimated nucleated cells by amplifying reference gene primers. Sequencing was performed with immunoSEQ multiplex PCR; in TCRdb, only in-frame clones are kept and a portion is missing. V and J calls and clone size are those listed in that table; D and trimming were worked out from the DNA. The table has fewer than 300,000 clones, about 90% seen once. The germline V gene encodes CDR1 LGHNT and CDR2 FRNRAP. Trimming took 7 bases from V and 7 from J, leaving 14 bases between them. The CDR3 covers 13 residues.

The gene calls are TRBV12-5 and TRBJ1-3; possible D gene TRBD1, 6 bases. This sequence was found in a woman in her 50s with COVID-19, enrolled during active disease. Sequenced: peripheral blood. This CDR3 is CASARDIYNTIYF. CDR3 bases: TGTGCTAGTGCCCGGGACATTTACAACACCATATATTTT.